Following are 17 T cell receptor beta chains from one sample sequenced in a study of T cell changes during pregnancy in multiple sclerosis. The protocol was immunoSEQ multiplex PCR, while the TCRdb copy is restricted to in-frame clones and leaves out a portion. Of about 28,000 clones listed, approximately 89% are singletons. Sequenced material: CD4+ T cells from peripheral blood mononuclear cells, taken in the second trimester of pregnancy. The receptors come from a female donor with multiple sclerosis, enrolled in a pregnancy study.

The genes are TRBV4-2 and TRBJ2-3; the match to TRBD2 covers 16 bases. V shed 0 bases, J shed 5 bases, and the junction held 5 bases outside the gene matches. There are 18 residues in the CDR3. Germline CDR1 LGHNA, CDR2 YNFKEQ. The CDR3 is CASSQEGLAGGQGDTQYF. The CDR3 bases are TGTGCCAGCAGCCAAGAGGGACTAGCGGGGGGGCAGGGAGATACGCAGTATTTT.

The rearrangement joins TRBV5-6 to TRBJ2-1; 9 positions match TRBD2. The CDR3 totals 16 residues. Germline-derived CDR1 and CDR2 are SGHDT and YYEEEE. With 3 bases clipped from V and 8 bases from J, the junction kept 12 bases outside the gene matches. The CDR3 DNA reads TGTGCCAGCAGCTCCCCCCTGGCGGGGGGGCGGGATGAGCAGTTCTTC. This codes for CASSSPLAGGRDEQFF.

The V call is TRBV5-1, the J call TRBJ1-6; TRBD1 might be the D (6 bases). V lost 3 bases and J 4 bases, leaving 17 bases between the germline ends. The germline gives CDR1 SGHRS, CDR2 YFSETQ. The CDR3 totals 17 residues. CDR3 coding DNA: TGCGCCAGCAGCTCTGTGGGGGCCACGGCTTATAATTCACCCCTCCACTTT. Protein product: CASSSVGATAYNSPLHF. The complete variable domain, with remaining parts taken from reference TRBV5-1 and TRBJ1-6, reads KAGVTQTPRYLIKTRGQQVTLSCSPISGHRSVSWYQQTPGQGLQFLFEYFSETQRNKGNFPGRFSGRQFSNSRSEMNVSTLELGDSALYLCASSSVGATAYNSPLHFGNGTRLTVT.

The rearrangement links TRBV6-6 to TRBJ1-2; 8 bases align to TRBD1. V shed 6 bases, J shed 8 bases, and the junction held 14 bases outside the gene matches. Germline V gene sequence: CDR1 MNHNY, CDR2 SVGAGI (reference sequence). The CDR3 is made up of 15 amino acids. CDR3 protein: CASSRDRRGVVGYTF. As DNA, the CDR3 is TGTGCCAGCAGCCGGGACAGGAGGGGAGTTGTGGGCTACACCTTC.

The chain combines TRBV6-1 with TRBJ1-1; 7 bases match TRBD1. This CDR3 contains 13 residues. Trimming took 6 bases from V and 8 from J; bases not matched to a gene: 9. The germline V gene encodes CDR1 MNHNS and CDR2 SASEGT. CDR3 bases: TGTGCCAGCAGCTCCTCAGGGGGGAGGGAAGCTTTCTTT. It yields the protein CASSSSGGREAFF.

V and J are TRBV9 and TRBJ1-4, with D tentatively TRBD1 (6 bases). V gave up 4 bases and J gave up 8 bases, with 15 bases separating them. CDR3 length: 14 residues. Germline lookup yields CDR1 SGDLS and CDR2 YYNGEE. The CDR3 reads CASSPTGQGEKLFF. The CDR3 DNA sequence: TGTGCCAGCAGCCCGACAGGCCAGGGGGAAAAACTGTTTTTT.

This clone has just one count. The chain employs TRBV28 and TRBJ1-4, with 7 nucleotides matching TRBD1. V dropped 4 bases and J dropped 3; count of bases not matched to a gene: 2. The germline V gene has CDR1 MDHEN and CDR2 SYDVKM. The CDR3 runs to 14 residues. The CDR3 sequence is CASSSGTANEKLFF. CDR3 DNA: TGTGCCAGCAGTTCCGGGACAGCTAATGAAAAACTGTTTTTT.

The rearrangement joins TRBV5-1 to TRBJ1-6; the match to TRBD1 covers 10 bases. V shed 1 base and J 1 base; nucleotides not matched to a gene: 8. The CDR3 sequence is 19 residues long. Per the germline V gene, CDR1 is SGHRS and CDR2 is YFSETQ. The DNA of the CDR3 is TGCGCCAGCAGCTTGCGGGACAGGGGATCAGGATCCTATAATTCACCCCTCCACTTT. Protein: CASSLRDRGSGSYNSPLHF.

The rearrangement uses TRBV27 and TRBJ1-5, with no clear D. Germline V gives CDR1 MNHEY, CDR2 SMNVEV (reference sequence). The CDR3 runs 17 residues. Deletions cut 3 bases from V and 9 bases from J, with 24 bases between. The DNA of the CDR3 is TGTGCCAGCAGTTTGTACGGCGGGAGGGCTGGTTTTAGGCCCCAGCATTTT. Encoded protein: CASSLYGGRAGFRPQHF.

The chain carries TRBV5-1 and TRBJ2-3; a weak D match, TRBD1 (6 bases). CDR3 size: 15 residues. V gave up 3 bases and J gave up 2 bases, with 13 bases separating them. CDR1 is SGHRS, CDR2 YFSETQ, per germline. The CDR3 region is CASSSGQSYTDTQYF. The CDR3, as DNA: TGCGCCAGCAGCTCAGGACAGTCGTACACAGATACGCAGTATTTT.

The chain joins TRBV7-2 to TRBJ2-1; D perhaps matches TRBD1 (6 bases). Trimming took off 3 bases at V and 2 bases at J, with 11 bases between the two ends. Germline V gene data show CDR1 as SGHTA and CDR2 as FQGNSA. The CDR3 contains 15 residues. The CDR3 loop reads CASSFHRVAYNEQFF. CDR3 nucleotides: TGTGCCAGCAGCTTCCACAGGGTCGCCTACAATGAGCAGTTCTTC.

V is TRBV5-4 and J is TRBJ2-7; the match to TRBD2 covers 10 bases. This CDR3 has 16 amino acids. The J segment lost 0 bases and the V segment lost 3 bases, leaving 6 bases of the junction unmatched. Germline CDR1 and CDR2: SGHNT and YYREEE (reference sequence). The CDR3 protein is CASSWSGGAGSYEQYF. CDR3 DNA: TGTGCCAGCAGCTGGAGCGGGGGGGCTGGCTCCTACGAGCAGTACTTC.

CDR3 in DNA: TGTGCCAGCAGCCGTCAGGGGAATGAAAAACTGTTTTTT. Protein sequence: CASSRQGNEKLFF. The chain recombines TRBV6-6 with TRBJ1-4; weak D call: TRBD1 (6 bases). Trimming left V 6 bases short and J 5 bases short, with 10 bases between. The CDR3 contains 13 residues. Germline V gene data show CDR1 as MNHNY and CDR2 as SVGAGI (reference sequence).

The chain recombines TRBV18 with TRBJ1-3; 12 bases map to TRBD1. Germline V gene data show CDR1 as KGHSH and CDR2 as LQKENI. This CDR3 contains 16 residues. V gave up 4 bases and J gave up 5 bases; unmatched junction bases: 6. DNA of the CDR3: TGTGCCAGCTCACTATCGGGACAGGGGGCCCGAAACACCATATATTTT. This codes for CASSLSGQGARNTIYF.

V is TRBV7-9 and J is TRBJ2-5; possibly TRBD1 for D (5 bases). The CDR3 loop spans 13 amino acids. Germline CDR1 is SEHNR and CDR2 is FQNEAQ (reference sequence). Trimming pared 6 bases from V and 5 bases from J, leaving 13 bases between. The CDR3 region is CASSPQGWETQYF. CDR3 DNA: TGTGCCAGCAGTCCTCAGGGATGGGAGACCCAGTACTTC.

Written as DNA, the CDR3 is TGCGCCAGCAGCTTGGAAGCGGAGCCTTACTATGGCTACACCTTC. This sequence encodes CASSLEAEPYYGYTF. The rearrangement uses TRBV5-1 and TRBJ1-2; D uncertain. CDR3 length: 15 amino acids. Germline V gives CDR1 SGHRS, CDR2 YFSETQ. V was clipped by 0 bases and J by 3 bases, with 12 bases between them.

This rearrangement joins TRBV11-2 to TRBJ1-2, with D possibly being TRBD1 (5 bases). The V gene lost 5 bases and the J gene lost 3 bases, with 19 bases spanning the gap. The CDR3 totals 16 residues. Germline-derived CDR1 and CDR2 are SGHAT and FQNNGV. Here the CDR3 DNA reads TGTGCCAGCAGCCCGTATCAGGGTACCCCATACTATGGCTACACCTTC. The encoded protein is CASSPYQGTPYYGYTF.